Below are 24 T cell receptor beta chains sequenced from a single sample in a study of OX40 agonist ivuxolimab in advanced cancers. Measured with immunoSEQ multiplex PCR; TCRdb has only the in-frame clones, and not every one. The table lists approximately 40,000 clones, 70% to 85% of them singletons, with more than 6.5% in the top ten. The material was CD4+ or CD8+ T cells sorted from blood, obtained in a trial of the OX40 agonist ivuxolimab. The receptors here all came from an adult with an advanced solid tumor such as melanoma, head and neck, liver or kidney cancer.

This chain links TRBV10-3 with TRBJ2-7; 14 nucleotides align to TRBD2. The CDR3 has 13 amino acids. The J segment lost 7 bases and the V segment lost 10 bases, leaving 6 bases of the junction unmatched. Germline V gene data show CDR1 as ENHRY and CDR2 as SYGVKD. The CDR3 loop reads CATGTSGSGEQYF. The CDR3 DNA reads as TGTGCCACCGGGACTAGCGGGAGTGGAGAGCAGTACTTC.

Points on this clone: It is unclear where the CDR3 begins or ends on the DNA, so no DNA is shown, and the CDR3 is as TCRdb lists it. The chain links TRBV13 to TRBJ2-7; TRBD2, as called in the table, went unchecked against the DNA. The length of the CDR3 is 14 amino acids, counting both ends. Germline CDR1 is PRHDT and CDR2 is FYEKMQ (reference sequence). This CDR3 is CASSFGAGGSEQYF.

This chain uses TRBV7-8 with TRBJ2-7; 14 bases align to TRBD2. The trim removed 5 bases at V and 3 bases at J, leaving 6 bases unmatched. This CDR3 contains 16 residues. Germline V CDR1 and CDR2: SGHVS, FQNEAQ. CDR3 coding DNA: TGTGCCAGCAGCGGAGGACTAGCGGGAGGAGGCTACGAGCAGTACTTC. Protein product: CASSGGLAGGGYEQYF. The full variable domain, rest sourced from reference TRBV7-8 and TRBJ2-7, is GAGVSQSPRYKVAKRGQDVALRCDPISGHVSLFWYQQALGQGPEFLTYFQNEAQLDKSGLPSDRFFAERPEGSVSTLKIQRTQQEDSAVYLCASSGGLAGGGYEQYFGPGTRLTVT.

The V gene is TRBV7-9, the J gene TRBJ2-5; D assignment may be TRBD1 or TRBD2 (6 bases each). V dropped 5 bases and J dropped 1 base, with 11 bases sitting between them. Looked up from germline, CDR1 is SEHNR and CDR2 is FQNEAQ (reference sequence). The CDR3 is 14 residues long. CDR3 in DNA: TGTGCCAGCAGCCCACAGGGAGGCCAAGAGACCCAGTACTTC. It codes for CASSPQGGQETQYF.

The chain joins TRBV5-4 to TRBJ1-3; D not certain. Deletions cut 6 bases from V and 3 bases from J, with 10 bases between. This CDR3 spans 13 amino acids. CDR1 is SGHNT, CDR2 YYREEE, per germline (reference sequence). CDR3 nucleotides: TGTGCCAGCAATTCTAACGTTGGAAACACCATATATTTT. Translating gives CASNSNVGNTIYF.

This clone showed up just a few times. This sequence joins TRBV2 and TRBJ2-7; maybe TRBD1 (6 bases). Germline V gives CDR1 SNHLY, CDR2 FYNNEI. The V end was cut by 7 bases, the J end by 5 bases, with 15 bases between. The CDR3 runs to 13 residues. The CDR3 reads CASTQVRGNEQYF. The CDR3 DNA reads TGTGCCAGCACTCAAGTAAGGGGGAACGAGCAGTACTTC.

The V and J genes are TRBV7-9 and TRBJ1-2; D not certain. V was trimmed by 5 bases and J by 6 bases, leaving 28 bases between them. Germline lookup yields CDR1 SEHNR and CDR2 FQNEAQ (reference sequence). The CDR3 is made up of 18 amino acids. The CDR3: CASSLSLGRGKDSDGYTF. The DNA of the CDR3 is TGTGCCAGCAGCCTATCCTTAGGGCGTGGGAAGGATTCGGATGGCTACACCTTC.

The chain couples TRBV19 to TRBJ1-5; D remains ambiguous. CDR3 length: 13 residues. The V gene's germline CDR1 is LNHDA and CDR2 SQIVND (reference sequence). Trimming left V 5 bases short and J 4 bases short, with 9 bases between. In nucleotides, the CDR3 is TGTGCCAGTAGTCAGACAAATAATCAGCCCCAGCATTTT. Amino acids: CASSQTNNQPQHF.

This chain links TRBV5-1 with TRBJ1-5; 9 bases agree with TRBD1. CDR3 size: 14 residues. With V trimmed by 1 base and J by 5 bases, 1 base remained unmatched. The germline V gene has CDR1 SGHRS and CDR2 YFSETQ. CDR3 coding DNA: TGCGCCAGCAGCTTGACAGGGGGCGATCAGCCCCAGCATTTT. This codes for CASSLTGGDQPQHF.

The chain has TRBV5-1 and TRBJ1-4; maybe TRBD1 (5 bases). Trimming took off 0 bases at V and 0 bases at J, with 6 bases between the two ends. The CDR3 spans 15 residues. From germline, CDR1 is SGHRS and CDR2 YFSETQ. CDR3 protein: CASSLVGATNEKLFF. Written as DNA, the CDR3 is TGCGCCAGCAGCTTGGTGGGGGCAACTAATGAAAAACTGTTTTTT.

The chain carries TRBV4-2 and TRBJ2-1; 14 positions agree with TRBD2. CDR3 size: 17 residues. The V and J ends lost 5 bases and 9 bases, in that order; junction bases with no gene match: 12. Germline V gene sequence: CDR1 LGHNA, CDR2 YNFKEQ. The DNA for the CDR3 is TGTGCCAGCAGCGGGGGTGGGCCGACTAGCGGGAGGGGTGAGCAGTTCTTC. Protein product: CASSGGGPTSGRGEQFF.

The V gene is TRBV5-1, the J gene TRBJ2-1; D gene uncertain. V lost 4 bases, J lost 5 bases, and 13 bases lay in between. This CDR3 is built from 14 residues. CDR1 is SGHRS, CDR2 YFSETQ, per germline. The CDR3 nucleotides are TGCGCCAGCAGCACCGGACGGCGTAACAATGAGCAGTTCTTC. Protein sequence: CASSTGRRNNEQFF.

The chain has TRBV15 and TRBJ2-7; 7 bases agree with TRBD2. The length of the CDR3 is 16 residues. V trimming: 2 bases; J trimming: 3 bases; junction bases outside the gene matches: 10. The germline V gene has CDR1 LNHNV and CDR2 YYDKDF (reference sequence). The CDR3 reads CATSRKSGKGLYEQYF. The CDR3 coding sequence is TGTGCCACCAGCAGAAAGAGCGGGAAGGGTCTCTACGAGCAGTACTTC.

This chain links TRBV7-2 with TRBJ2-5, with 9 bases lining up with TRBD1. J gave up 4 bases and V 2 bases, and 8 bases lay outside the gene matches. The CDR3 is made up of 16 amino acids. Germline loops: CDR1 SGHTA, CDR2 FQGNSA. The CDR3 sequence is CASSLSFLTGGETQYF. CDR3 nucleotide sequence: TGTGCCAGCAGCTTAAGCTTCTTGACAGGGGGAGAGACCCAGTACTTC. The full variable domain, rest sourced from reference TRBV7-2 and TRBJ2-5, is GAGVSQSPSNKVTEKGKDVELRCDPISGHTALYWYRQSLGQGLEFLIYFQGNSAPDKSGLPSDRFSAERTGGSVSTLTIQRTQQEDSAVYLCASSLSFLTGGETQYFGPGTRLLVL.

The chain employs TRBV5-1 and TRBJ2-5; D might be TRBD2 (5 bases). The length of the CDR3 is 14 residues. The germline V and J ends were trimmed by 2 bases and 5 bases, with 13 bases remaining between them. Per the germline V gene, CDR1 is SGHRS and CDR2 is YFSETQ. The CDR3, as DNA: TGCGCCAGCAGCTTAGAACCTAGCCCCGAGACCCAGTACTTC. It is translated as CASSLEPSPETQYF. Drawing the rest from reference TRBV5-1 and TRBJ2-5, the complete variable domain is KAGVTQTPRYLIKTRGQQVTLSCSPISGHRSVSWYQQTPGQGLQFLFEYFSETQRNKGNFPGRFSGRQFSNSRSEMNVSTLELGDSALYLCASSLEPSPETQYFGPGTRLLVL.

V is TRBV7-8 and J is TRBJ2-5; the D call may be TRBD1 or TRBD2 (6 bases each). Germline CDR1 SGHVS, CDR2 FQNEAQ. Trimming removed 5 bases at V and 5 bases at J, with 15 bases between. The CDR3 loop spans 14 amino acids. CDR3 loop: CASSRRGAGETQYF. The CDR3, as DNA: TGTGCCAGCAGCCGGAGGGGGGCCGGCGAGACCCAGTACTTC.

CDR3 nucleotide sequence: TGCGCCAGCAGCTTGGTTGGAGGGGCCGGGGAGCTGTTTTTT. Its protein is CASSLVGGAGELFF. The chain links TRBV5-1 to TRBJ2-2; D possibly corresponds to TRBD2 (6 bases). Germline loops: CDR1 SGHRS, CDR2 YFSETQ. Trimming shortened V by 0 bases and J by 6 bases, and 9 bases separated the two germline ends. This CDR3 comprises 14 residues. Combining the CDR3 with reference TRBV5-1 and TRBJ2-2 gives the whole variable domain KAGVTQTPRYLIKTRGQQVTLSCSPISGHRSVSWYQQTPGQGLQFLFEYFSETQRNKGNFPGRFSGRQFSNSRSEMNVSTLELGDSALYLCASSLVGGAGELFFGEGSRLTVL.

CDR3 coding DNA: TGTGCCAGCCAAAGTTTCACAGGCCTAGGGGACACTGAAGCTTTCTTT. Amino acids: CASQSFTGLGDTEAFF. This sequence joins TRBV7-9 and TRBJ1-1, with TRBD1 as a possible D gene (5 bases). Trimming cost V 8 bases and J 3 bases, with 22 bases left between them. CDR1 SEHNR and CDR2 FQNEAQ come from the germline V gene (reference sequence). The CDR3 sequence is 16 residues long.

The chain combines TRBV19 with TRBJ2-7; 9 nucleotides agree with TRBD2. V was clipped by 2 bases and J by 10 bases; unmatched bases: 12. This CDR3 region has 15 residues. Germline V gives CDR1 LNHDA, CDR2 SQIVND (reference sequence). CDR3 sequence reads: CASSIRLAGTSDQYF. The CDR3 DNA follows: TGTGCCAGTAGTATAAGGCTAGCGGGGACATCGGATCAGTACTTC.

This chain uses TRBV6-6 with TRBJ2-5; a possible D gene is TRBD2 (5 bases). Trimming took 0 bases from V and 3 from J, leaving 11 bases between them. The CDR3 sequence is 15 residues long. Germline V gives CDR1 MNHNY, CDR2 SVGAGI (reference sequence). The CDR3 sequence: CASSYSLREKETQYF. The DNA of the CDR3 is TGTGCCAGCAGTTACTCATTGAGGGAAAAAGAGACCCAGTACTTC.

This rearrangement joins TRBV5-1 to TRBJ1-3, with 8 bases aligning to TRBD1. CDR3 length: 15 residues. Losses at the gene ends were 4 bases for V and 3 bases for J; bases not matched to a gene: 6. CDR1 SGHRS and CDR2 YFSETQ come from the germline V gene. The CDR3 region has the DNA TGCGCCAGCAGCGCCAGGACAGGGAGTGGAAACACCATATATTTT. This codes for CASSARTGSGNTIYF.

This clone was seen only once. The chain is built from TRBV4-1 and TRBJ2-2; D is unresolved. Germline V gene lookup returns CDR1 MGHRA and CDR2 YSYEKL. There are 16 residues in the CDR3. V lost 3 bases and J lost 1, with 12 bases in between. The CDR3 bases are TGCGCCAGCAGCCAGCCCTGGGGTATGAACACCGGGGAGCTGTTTTTT. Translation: CASSQPWGMNTGELFF.

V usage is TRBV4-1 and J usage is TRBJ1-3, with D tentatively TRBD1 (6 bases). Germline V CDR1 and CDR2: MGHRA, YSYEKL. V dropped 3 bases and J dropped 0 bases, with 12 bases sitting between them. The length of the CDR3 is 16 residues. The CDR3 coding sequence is TGCGCCAGCAGCCACGGTCGGGGGCTCTCTGGAAACACCATATATTTT. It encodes CASSHGRGLSGNTIYF.

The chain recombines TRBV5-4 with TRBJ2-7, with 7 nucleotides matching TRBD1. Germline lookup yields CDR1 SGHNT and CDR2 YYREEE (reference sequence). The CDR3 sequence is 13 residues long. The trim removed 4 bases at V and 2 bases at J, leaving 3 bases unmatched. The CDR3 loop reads CASSLDRAYEQYF. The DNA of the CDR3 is TGTGCCAGCAGCCTAGACAGGGCCTACGAGCAGTACTTC.